The rows below give T cell receptor beta chains drawn from one sample of a study of T-cell memory formation after mild COVID-19. TCRdb reanalysed the 5' RACE reads using MiXCR and keeps one entry per CDR3 protein. The repertoire holds 40,000 or so distinct CDR3 sequences, with roughly 7% as singletons. The material sequenced was PBMCs or a T cell subset sorted from them (not recorded which). The receptors shown here come from an adult who had mild COVID-19 (a few samples of this study predate the infection). Cell type and time point are not known. CDR3s include the opening cysteine and the closing phenylalanine or tryptophan. D genes are given only for firm matches. A clone size is listed for some rows: how often the clone was seen (once, few, many), or a class if it is expanded.

CDR3 length: 15
V gene: TRBV5-1
J gene: TRBJ2-1
clone size: many
D gene: -
CDR3 protein: CASSPTGTNNNEQFF
CDR3 DNA: TGCGCCAGCAGCCCCACCGGGACAAACAACAATGAGCAGTTCTTC

CDR3 length: 15
V gene: TRBV7-3
J gene: TRBJ2-5
clone size: -
D gene: TRBD1
CDR3 protein: CASSMWTGGFETQYF
CDR3 DNA: TGTGCCAGCAGTATGTGGACAGGGGGCTTCGAGACCCAGTACTTC

CDR3 length: 13
V gene: TRBV6-6
J gene: TRBJ2-1
clone size: few
D gene: -
CDR3 protein: CASSYSEVNEQFF
CDR3 DNA: TGTGCCAGCAGTTACTCGGAGGTCAATGAGCAGTTCTTC

CDR3 length: 13
V gene: TRBV18
J gene: TRBJ1-5
clone size: -
D gene: -
CDR3 protein: CASSPSRSQPQHF
CDR3 DNA: TGTGCCAGCTCACCCTCGCGAAGCCAGCCCCAGCATTTT

CDR3 length: 15
V gene: TRBV2
J gene: TRBJ1-1
clone size: -
D gene: -
CDR3 protein: CASSAQGQTNTEAFF
CDR3 DNA: TGTGCCAGCAGTGCCCAAGGACAGACCAACACTGAAGCTTTCTTT

CDR3 length: 16
V gene: TRBV6-2/TRBV6-3
J gene: TRBJ2-3
clone size: few
D gene: TRBD2
CDR3 protein: CASSRGGTSETDTQYF
CDR3 DNA: TGTGCCAGCAGCCGGGGTGGGACTAGTGAGACAGATACGCAGTATTTT

CDR3 length: 15
V gene: TRBV7-2
J gene: TRBJ1-2
clone size: many
D gene: -
CDR3 protein: CASSLVGLGGYGYTF
CDR3 DNA: TGTGCCAGCAGCTTAGTAGGGCTGGGTGGCTATGGCTACACCTTC

CDR3 length: 16
V gene: TRBV4-3
J gene: TRBJ2-3
clone size: -
D gene: TRBD1
CDR3 protein: CASSQDGQGSTDTQYF
CDR3 DNA: TGCGCCAGCAGCCAGGATGGACAGGGGAGCACAGATACGCAGTATTTT

CDR3 length: 15
V gene: TRBV18
J gene: TRBJ1-1
clone size: few
D gene: -
CDR3 protein: CASSRTDTLNTEAFF
CDR3 DNA: TGTGCCAGCTCACGTACGGACACCCTGAACACTGAAGCTTTCTTT

CDR3 length: 12
V gene: TRBV20-1
J gene: TRBJ2-3
clone size: many
D gene: -
CDR3 protein: CSARGATDTQYF
CDR3 DNA: TGCAGTGCTAGAGGGGCCACAGATACGCAGTATTTT

CDR3 length: 14
V gene: TRBV29-1
J gene: TRBJ2-1
clone size: -
D gene: -
CDR3 protein: CSVELPSSYNEQFF
CDR3 DNA: TGCAGCGTTGAGTTACCTAGCTCCTACAATGAGCAGTTCTTC

CDR3 length: 15
V gene: TRBV20-1
J gene: TRBJ1-5
clone size: few
D gene: -
CDR3 protein: CSARDLAGADQPQHF
CDR3 DNA: TGCAGTGCTAGAGATTTGGCGGGGGCGGATCAGCCCCAGCATTTT

CDR3 length: 17
V gene: TRBV6-2/TRBV6-3
J gene: TRBJ2-6
clone size: few
D gene: -
CDR3 protein: CASSSPLRLSGANVLTF
CDR3 DNA: TGTGCCAGCAGCTCTCCATTACGGCTCTCTGGGGCCAACGTCCTGACTTTC

CDR3 length: 18
V gene: TRBV11-2
J gene: TRBJ2-1
clone size: many
D gene: TRBD2
CDR3 protein: CASSFPSALGLVPNEQFF
CDR3 DNA: TGTGCCAGCAGCTTCCCATCGGCCCTAGGACTAGTTCCTAATGAGCAGTTCTTC

CDR3 length: 13
V gene: TRBV12-3/TRBV12-4
J gene: TRBJ1-2
clone size: many
D gene: -
CDR3 protein: CASRPAGAGGYTF
CDR3 DNA: TGTGCCAGCAGGCCGGCAGGGGCAGGGGGCTACACCTTC

CDR3 length: 14
V gene: TRBV5-1
J gene: TRBJ2-4
clone size: medium-sized
D gene: -
CDR3 protein: CASSLRLERNIQYF
CDR3 DNA: TGCGCCAGCAGCTTGCGGCTAGAGCGTAACATTCAGTACTTC

CDR3 length: 14
V gene: TRBV3-1
J gene: TRBJ2-1
clone size: -
D gene: -
CDR3 protein: CASKGTLSYNEQFF
CDR3 DNA: TGTGCCAGCAAAGGCACGCTCTCCTACAATGAGCAGTTCTTC

CDR3 length: 15
V gene: TRBV20-1
J gene: TRBJ2-7
clone size: many
D gene: TRBD1
CDR3 protein: CSALTPGQGSYEQYF
CDR3 DNA: TGCAGTGCCCTCACCCCGGGACAGGGGTCCTACGAGCAGTACTTC

CDR3 length: 18
V gene: TRBV7-9
J gene: TRBJ2-5
clone size: many
D gene: -
CDR3 protein: CASSYKKTLTTGVETQYF
CDR3 DNA: TGTGCCAGCAGCTATAAGAAAACTTTGACGACAGGTGTAGAGACCCAGTACTTC

CDR3 length: 15
V gene: TRBV7-3
J gene: TRBJ2-2
clone size: few
D gene: TRBD2
CDR3 protein: CASSPGTSDNGELFF
CDR3 DNA: TGTGCCAGCAGCCCCGGGACTAGCGACAACGGGGAGCTGTTTTTT

CDR3 length: 14
V gene: TRBV5-1
J gene: TRBJ1-2
clone size: many
D gene: TRBD1
CDR3 protein: CASSFGGQGYGYTF
CDR3 DNA: TGCGCCAGCAGCTTCGGCGGACAGGGCTATGGCTACACCTTC

CDR3 length: 19
V gene: TRBV24-1
J gene: TRBJ2-3
clone size: many
D gene: TRBD2
CDR3 protein: CATSDSGLAGGTSTDTQYF
CDR3 DNA: TGTGCCACCAGTGATTCCGGACTAGCGGGAGGTACTAGCACAGATACGCAGTATTTT

CDR3 length: 15
V gene: TRBV4-1
J gene: TRBJ1-1
clone size: once
D gene: -
CDR3 protein: CASSLMAQENTEAFF
CDR3 DNA: TGCGCCAGCAGCCTTATGGCACAGGAGAACACTGAAGCTTTCTTT

CDR3 length: 12
V gene: TRBV12-3/TRBV12-4
J gene: TRBJ1-1
clone size: few
D gene: -
CDR3 protein: CASGRGSTEVFF
CDR3 DNA: TGTGCCAGTGGGAGGGGGAGCACTGAAGTTTTCTTT

CDR3 length: 15
V gene: TRBV12-3/TRBV12-4
J gene: TRBJ2-3
clone size: -
D gene: -
CDR3 protein: CASSPGRGWGDTQYF
CDR3 DNA: TGTGCCAGCAGTCCGGGGCGAGGGTGGGGGGATACGCAGTATTTT

CDR3 length: 15
V gene: TRBV20-1
J gene: TRBJ2-2
clone size: few
D gene: -
CDR3 protein: CSATNGGPGVGELFF
CDR3 DNA: TGCAGTGCTACTAACGGGGGGCCTGGTGTCGGGGAGCTGTTTTTT

CDR3 length: 15
V gene: TRBV3-1
J gene: TRBJ2-7
clone size: -
D gene: -
CDR3 protein: CASRPRGGMSYEQYF
CDR3 DNA: TGTGCCAGCAGGCCAAGAGGAGGGATGTCCTACGAGCAGTACTTC

CDR3 length: 15
V gene: TRBV28
J gene: TRBJ2-7
clone size: once
D gene: -
CDR3 protein: CASVPGGVVSYEKYF
CDR3 DNA: TGTGCCAGCGTCCCGGGGGGCGTTGTGTCCTACGAGAAGTACTTC

CDR3 length: 15
V gene: TRBV6-5
J gene: TRBJ1-1
clone size: few
D gene: TRBD1
CDR3 protein: CASSYSGTGVTEAFF
CDR3 DNA: TGTGCCAGCAGTTACTCGGGGACAGGGGTGACTGAAGCTTTCTTT

CDR3 length: 15
V gene: TRBV25-1
J gene: TRBJ1-1
clone size: many
D gene: -
CDR3 protein: CASSEEAGLNTEAFF
CDR3 DNA: TGTGCCAGCAGTGAAGAGGCAGGGCTGAACACTGAAGCTTTCTTT

CDR3 length: 11
V gene: TRBV28
J gene: TRBJ1-2
clone size: -
D gene: TRBD1
CDR3 protein: CASSLGTGATF
CDR3 DNA: TGTGCCAGCAGCCTCGGGACAGGGGCAACCTTC

CDR3 length: 12
V gene: TRBV3-1
J gene: TRBJ2-7
clone size: many
D gene: -
CDR3 protein: CASSQPPYEQYF
CDR3 DNA: TGTGCCAGCAGCCAACCACCTTACGAGCAGTACTTC

CDR3 length: 15
V gene: TRBV10-3
J gene: TRBJ2-7
clone size: many
D gene: TRBD1
CDR3 protein: CAISHGTGEEPEQYF
CDR3 DNA: TGTGCCATCAGTCACGGGACAGGCGAAGAACCCGAGCAGTACTTC

CDR3 length: 13
V gene: TRBV30
J gene: TRBJ1-5
clone size: -
D gene: -
CDR3 protein: CAWSSGGYQPQHF
CDR3 DNA: TGTGCCTGGAGCTCTGGGGGCTATCAGCCCCAGCATTTT

CDR3 length: 15
V gene: TRBV5-4
J gene: TRBJ2-1
clone size: many
D gene: TRBD2
CDR3 protein: CASSVSSGGYNEQFF
CDR3 DNA: TGTGCCAGCAGCGTTTCTAGCGGGGGTTACAATGAGCAGTTCTTC

CDR3 length: 15
V gene: TRBV20-1
J gene: TRBJ2-7
clone size: many
D gene: TRBD2
CDR3 protein: CSASVSGGRIARQYF
CDR3 DNA: TGCAGTGCTTCGGTCTCGGGCGGGAGAATAGCTCGGCAGTACTTC

CDR3 length: 16
V gene: TRBV24-1
J gene: TRBJ2-7
clone size: -
D gene: -
CDR3 protein: CATSDSANRRDYEQYF
CDR3 DNA: TGTGCCACCAGTGATTCGGCAAACAGGAGGGACTACGAGCAGTACTTC

CDR3 length: 15
V gene: TRBV12-3/TRBV12-4
J gene: TRBJ2-3
clone size: many
D gene: TRBD2
CDR3 protein: CASSSAGGITDTQYF
CDR3 DNA: TGTGCCAGCAGTTCAGCGGGGGGTATCACAGATACGCAGTATTTT

CDR3 length: 15
V gene: TRBV7-9
J gene: TRBJ1-1
clone size: many
D gene: -
CDR3 protein: CASSLGRGQNTEAFF
CDR3 DNA: TGTGCCAGCAGCTTAGGAAGGGGCCAGAACACTGAAGCTTTCTTT

CDR3 length: 16
V gene: TRBV6-6
J gene: TRBJ2-5
clone size: many
D gene: TRBD1
CDR3 protein: CASSSLGTASQETQYF
CDR3 DNA: TGTGCCAGCAGTTCCCTCGGGACAGCCAGCCAAGAGACCCAGTACTTC

CDR3 length: 11
V gene: TRBV6-5
J gene: TRBJ2-7
clone size: -
D gene: TRBD1
CDR3 protein: CAAGQGYEQYF
CDR3 DNA: TGTGCGGCGGGACAGGGTTACGAGCAGTACTTC

CDR3 length: 17
V gene: TRBV18
J gene: TRBJ1-6
clone size: few
D gene: -
CDR3 protein: CASSPVTIRDRNSPLHF
CDR3 DNA: TGTGCCAGCTCACCCGTAACGATCAGGGATAGGAATTCACCCCTCCACTTT

CDR3 length: 16
V gene: TRBV20-1
J gene: TRBJ1-5
clone size: many
D gene: TRBD1
CDR3 protein: CSASRYRGLSNQPQHF
CDR3 DNA: TGCAGTGCTAGCCGATACAGGGGCCTTAGCAATCAGCCCCAGCATTTT

CDR3 length: 18
V gene: TRBV6-6
J gene: TRBJ1-1
clone size: many
D gene: -
CDR3 protein: CASSYSGLGRRGGTEAFF
CDR3 DNA: TGTGCCAGCAGTTACTCGGGTTTAGGACGGAGGGGTGGCACTGAAGCTTTCTTT

CDR3 length: 15
V gene: TRBV11-3
J gene: TRBJ2-7
clone size: many
D gene: -
CDR3 protein: CASSLRSRESYEQYF
CDR3 DNA: TGTGCCAGCAGCTTACGGTCCCGGGAAAGCTACGAGCAGTACTTC

CDR3 length: 16
V gene: TRBV5-1
J gene: TRBJ2-5
clone size: medium-sized
D gene: -
CDR3 protein: CASSSRQIGAEETQYF
CDR3 DNA: TGCGCCAGCAGCTCGAGACAGATAGGGGCCGAAGAGACCCAGTACTTC

CDR3 length: 15
V gene: TRBV20-1
J gene: TRBJ2-3
clone size: many
D gene: TRBD2
CDR3 protein: CSARAIDGRRDTQYF
CDR3 DNA: TGCAGTGCTAGAGCTATTGACGGGAGGAGGGATACGCAGTATTTT